This TCR beta chain appears in the sequencing data of a study of OX40 agonist ivuxolimab in advanced cancers. TCRdb's table, derived via immunoSEQ multiplex PCR, lists solely in-frame clones and lacks some. The sample shows some 50,000 clones, roughly 93% of them seen only once. Sequenced here: CD4+ or CD8+ T cells sorted from blood, sampled in a trial of the OX40 agonist ivuxolimab. The origin of this receptor is an adult with an advanced solid tumor such as melanoma, head and neck, liver or kidney cancer.

The CDR3 DNA reads TGTGCCAGCAGCAACGCCGGGACAGATCTTCTCTACGAGCAGTACTTC. This encodes CASSNAGTDLLYEQYF. This sequence joins TRBV7-9 and TRBJ2-7; 7 nucleotides agree with TRBD1. This CDR3 region has 16 residues. Unmatched junction bases numbered 13, after V lost 5 bases and J lost 3 bases. Looked up from germline, CDR1 is SEHNR and CDR2 is FQNEAQ (reference sequence).